Only a few counts were recorded for the clone carrying this T cell receptor (beta chain). Its antigen is still unknown. This entry belongs to a study of T cell repertoires in cytomegalovirus infection. Study-level background: Indications came from public TCR beta signatures; they pointed to CMV infection and to a matching HLA type.

General study points: The ex vivo response was dominated by HLA-C-restricted CMV-specific TCR beta clonotypes.

The CDR3 totals 15 residues. The V end lost 2 bases, the J end lost 4 bases, and 13 bases lay between the germline ends. TCRdb reprocessed the reads with MiXCR, giving one entry per CDR3 protein. Here the sample spans approximately 350,000 distinct CDR3 sequences, around a third being singletons. The sequence came from a human donor in good health (CMV status not recorded). Some clones in this sample may be carry-over from other donors' samples. Here the sequenced sample was cultured PBMCs, taken from culture after CMV antigen stimulation. The chain has TRBV12-3 or TRBV12-4 and TRBJ2-3; D remains unclear. The CDR3 protein is CASSLQRNVADTQYF. The CDR3 DNA follows: TGTGCCAGCAGTTTACAACGAAACGTGGCAGATACGCAGTATTTT.